The text below deals with one T cell receptor (beta chain). The antigen remains undetermined. With V trimmed by 0 bases and J by 4 bases, 3 bases remained unmatched. Germline assignment: CDR1 MNHNS and CDR2 SASEGT. This CDR3 region has 16 residues. This specimen belongs to a study of cytomegalovirus exposure and HLA in healthy donors. Points from the study as a whole: The study found most TCR sequences rare, yet found some public TCRs in many donors. Reports indicated that the classifier achieved high specificity and sensitivity in diagnosing cytomegalovirus status.

Measured with immunoSEQ multiplex PCR; TCRdb has only the in-frame clones, and not every one. The sample includes more than 120,000 clones, over 80% seen only once; the top ten take under 5%. It was the 120-subject validation cohort, separate from the roughly 700-subject first cohort, to which the donors belonged. Sequenced: PBMCs. The chain employs TRBV6-1 and TRBJ2-1; 10 positions match TRBD2. The receptor was isolated from a man in his late teens or twenties in good health and CMV-seropositive. CDR3 sequence: CASSEARTSGYNEQFF. CDR3 coding DNA: TGTGCCAGCAGTGAAGCGCGGACTAGCGGATACAATGAGCAGTTCTTC.